This T cell receptor (beta chain) was identified in a study of blood T cells in healthy people across ages. Study-wide points: Donors of long life had a larger count of naive CD4+ cells and greater diversity than aged donors. Age brought a roughly linear fall in TCR beta diversity measured per million T cells.

CDR1 and CDR2 (germline): MGHDK, SYGVNS. The CDR3 has 14 residues. V was shortened by 2 bases and J by 3 bases, with 11 bases between the two germline ends. A remark on this clonotype: Its antigen is not known. This may be a read error: a much more frequent sequence differs by one nucleotide.

Researchers collected 7.5 to 10 milliliters of peripheral blood from every single donor. The second PCR ran roughly 7 to 11 cycles with a sample-barcoded 5' primer and J-beta primers. Per sample, CDR3-containing paired-end reads numbered at least 2.5 million. TCRdb recomputed calls from the 5' RACE reads with MiXCR, one row per CDR3 protein. Altogether approximately 810,000 distinct CDR3 sequences are present, about 37% being singletons, with the ten largest covering 13%. The sequence was obtained from a man aged 18 to 30 in good health. Sequences were obtained from blood. V and J are TRBV25-1 and TRBJ2-7, with D perhaps being TRBD1 or TRBD2 (6 bases each). Here the CDR3 reads CASSETGAIYEQYF. The DNA for the CDR3 is TGTGCCAGCAGTGAAACGGGGGCGATCTACGAGCAGTACTTC.